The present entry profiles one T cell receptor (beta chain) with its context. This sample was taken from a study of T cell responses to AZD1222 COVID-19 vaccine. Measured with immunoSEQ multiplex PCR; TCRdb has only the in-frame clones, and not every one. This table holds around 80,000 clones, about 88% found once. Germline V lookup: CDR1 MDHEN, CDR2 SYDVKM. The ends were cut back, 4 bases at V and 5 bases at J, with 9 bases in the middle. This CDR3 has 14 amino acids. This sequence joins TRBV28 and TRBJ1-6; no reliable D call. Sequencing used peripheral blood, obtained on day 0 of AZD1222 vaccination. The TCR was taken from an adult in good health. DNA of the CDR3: TGTGCCAGCAGTTCCGGATCAAATAATTCACCCCTCCACTTT. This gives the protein CASSSGSNNSPLHF. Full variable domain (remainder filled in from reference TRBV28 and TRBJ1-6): DVKVTQSSRYLVKRTGEKVFLECVQDMDHENMFWYRQDPGLGLRLIYFSYDVKMKEKGDIPEGYSVSREKKERFSLILESASTNQTSMYLCASSSGSNNSPLHFGNGTRLTVT.